This TCR beta chain was sequenced in a study of post-analysis software for immune sequencing data (dated by TCRdb to between 2014 and 2017). Some background on the complete study: Relapsing-remitting, secondary progressive and progressive-relapsing multiple sclerosis were recorded as disease courses, and subtype annotation was lacking for some patients. A subset of samples was prepared in parallel using single-end sample barcoding, then pooled and co-amplified after Illumina adapter ligation. The patient repertoires were set against approximately 10 previously published healthy control repertoires from donors whose ages ranged from about 6 to 27 years.

To prepare the library, PCR was applied. TCRdb lists the instrument as Illumina HiSeq 2500. Unique molecular identifiers were incorporated into TCR beta cDNA libraries to reduce PCR and sequencing biases. Per 1 to 10 million input T cells, approximately 500,000 cDNA molecules were obtained, such that each molecule approximated one T cell. The patient libraries were prepared and sequenced with the same protocol used for the earlier healthy control dataset. Samples belonging to the same batch were prepared together, multiplexed and sequenced on a shared HiSeq lane. From the authors' description of their analysis: MIGEC handled the raw barcoded reads, throwing out single-read molecular identifier groups before consensus assembly and CDR3 extraction. Clonotype tables were post-analysed with VDJtools, and diversity was normalized by down-sampling all datasets to the smallest sample size. Repertoire overlap clustering matched CDR3 amino acid but not nucleotide sequences to correct batch-related cross-sample contamination. Through fastp at Q25 and MiXCR, TCRdb rebuilt clones from the public reads, retaining in-frame beta chains. Each entry merges the rows of one CDR3 protein and shows their most common DNA and genes. The authors' filters were not applied to this entry. Counted in this sample were hundreds of thousands of distinct CDR3 sequences; about 32% of them appeared once. The top ten hold roughly 0.54% of the sample.

This clonotype appeared a few times. The target of this receptor is not known. No qualities accompany the bases; no much larger clone lies one base away. Findings and caveats that apply to the study as a whole: Multiple sclerosis patients had significantly lower normalized Chao1 diversity than controls, a result that suggests substantial peripheral T-cell clonal expansion. The multiple sclerosis patient group was slightly younger than the control group. About 5 TRBV segments, including TRBV5-6, TRBV5-1 and TRBV20-1, were significantly more frequent in patients than controls. Direct clustering with F measure showed strong co-clustering of samples prepared in the same batch, prompting a batch-effect correction.

TCR beta repertoires were profiled from peripheral blood of under 15 young patients with multiple sclerosis to demonstrate the VDJtools post-analysis software. Multiple sclerosis patients were children and adolescents aged roughly 6 to 16 years. CDR1 and CDR2 were assigned from the germline V gene as LGHNA and YSLEER. V was cut back by 0 bases and J by 10 bases, leaving a gap of 10 bases between them. Including cysteine and phenylalanine, the CDR3 has 13 amino acids. The read is trimmed to its CDR3 DNA, 39 bases read in frame from base 1. This clonotype was sampled from a girl between 10 and 17 years old with multiple sclerosis. The sequencing input was blood. This receptor chain uses TRBV4-3 and TRBJ2-1; the D gene cannot be named for sure. The nucleotide sequence reads as follows: TGCGCCAGCAGCCAAGATTGGGGTGGGGAGCAGTTCTTC. This yields the protein CASSQDWGGEQFF.